The sequence of this TCR beta chain was determined in a study of spatial heterogeneity in lung cancer. Study details: Detection consistently captured more beta-chain sequences than alpha-chain sequences. In the raw reads, each unique TCR and UMI combination was present more than ten times on average. Overall study findings and caveats: Ubiquitous, expanded tumor-derived TCRs were more frequently observed in blood at resection than at follow-up.

On this clonotype: The antigen remains unidentified.

Time point given: sample taken at primary tumor resection. The sequenced material consisted of unsorted whole RNA from tumor, nontumor lung or frozen PBMC. Donors were about 70 untreated early-stage non-small cell lung cancer patients. Each CDR3 protein gets one entry after TCRdb re-called the 5' RACE reads with MiXCR. The sample records more than 10,000 distinct CDR3 sequences, around 15% being singletons. This sequence was found in a male donor with early-stage non-small cell lung cancer. Sequences were derived from PBMCs, sampled at surgery.

The CDR3 bases are TGTGCCAGCAGTTTACCTGGAACAGGGATAGGTTACGAGCAGTACTTC. This encodes CASSLPGTGIGYEQYF. The V and J genes are TRBV28 and TRBJ2-7; maybe TRBD1 (6 bases). Trimming removed 2 bases from V and 4 bases from J, with 18 bases in between. The germline V gene has CDR1 MDHEN and CDR2 SYDVKM. The CDR3 sequence is 16 residues long.